Below are 5 T cell receptor beta chains sequenced from a single sample in a study of blood T cell repertoires in COVID-19. The protocol was immunoSEQ multiplex PCR, while the TCRdb copy is restricted to in-frame clones and leaves out a portion. Seen here are fewer than 250,000 clones, around 87% observed once, and the top ten hold roughly 7.2%. What was sequenced was PBMCs or T cells enriched from blood (not recorded which). All receptors derive from a man aged 30 to 45 in a cohort exposed to, infected with or recovered from COVID-19 (not recorded which).

The rearrangement joins TRBV28 to TRBJ2-7, with 7 bases that match TRBD1. The CDR3 has 18 residues. V was clipped by 5 bases and J by 3 bases; unmatched bases: 19. Germline loops: CDR1 MDHEN, CDR2 SYDVKM. The CDR3 nucleotides read TGTGCCAGCAGTCCCCCCTACTCTACAGGGGCTGGGGTCTACGAGCAGTACTTC. As protein: CASSPPYSTGAGVYEQYF.

The rearrangement uses TRBV12-3 or TRBV12-4 and TRBJ1-2; maybe TRBD1 (6 bases). CDR3 size: 13 residues. Trimming took 4 bases from V and 5 from J, leaving 11 bases between them. DNA for the CDR3: TGTGCCAGCAGTTCCTTGGACAGTTATGGCTACACCTTC. It codes for CASSSLDSYGYTF.

This sequence joins TRBV6-1 and TRBJ2-3, with D possibly being TRBD2 (5 bases). V was trimmed by 2 bases and J by 0 bases, leaving 15 bases between them. The CDR3 contains 17 residues. Germline V gives CDR1 MNHNS, CDR2 SASEGT. This CDR3 is CASSERGRAPSTDTQYF. In nucleotides, the CDR3 is TGTGCCAGCAGTGAACGGGGTCGAGCCCCTAGCACAGATACGCAGTATTTT.

The V call is TRBV27, the J call TRBJ2-1; 12 nucleotides match TRBD2. From germline, CDR1 is MNHEY and CDR2 SMNVEV (reference sequence). CDR3 length: 15 residues. V dropped 3 bases and J dropped 9; count of bases not matched to a gene: 6. The CDR3 is CASSLTSGSSGEQFF. DNA of the CDR3: TGTGCCAGCAGTTTGACTAGCGGGAGTAGCGGTGAGCAGTTCTTC.

The chain couples TRBV3-1 (or the pseudogene TRBV3-2) to TRBJ2-1; 9 bases map to TRBD2. The CDR3 extends over 17 amino acids. The ends lost 0 bases at V and 2 bases at J; junction bases unmatched: 5. In germline, CDR1 is LGHDT, CDR2 YNNKEL (reference sequence). DNA for the CDR3: TGTGCCAGCAGCCAAGATAAGACTAGCGGACCCTACAATGAGCAGTTCTTC. This gives the protein CASSQDKTSGPYNEQFF.